This is a list of T cell receptor beta chains from one sample in a study of blood T cell repertoires in COVID-19. TCRdb keeps only in-frame clones here, not all; method: immunoSEQ multiplex PCR. The data show about 34,000 clones, with 75% seen just once and about 15% held by the top ten. Sequencing was done on a sample of peripheral blood. These receptors all stem from an elderly man with active or convalescent COVID-19. Both conserved end residues are part of each CDR3. D genes are given only for firm matches. Expanded clones are given a class, and other clones once, few, many or no size at all.

TRBV27	TRBJ2-4	NA	NA	CASSLAGVNIQYF	TGTGCCAGCAGTTTGGCAGGGGTAAACATTCAGTACTTC
TRBV21-1	TRBJ2-6	NA	NA	CASSKIAPGTGGSSGANVLTF	TGTGCCAGCAGCAAAATCGCACCCGGGACAGGGGGTAGCTCTGGGGCCAACGTCCTGACTTTC
TRBV18	TRBJ2-7	NA	NA	CASSPPTGMGEQYF	TGTGCCAGCTCACCACCTACGGGTATGGGCGAGCAGTACTTC
TRBV5-6	TRBJ2-5	NA	TRBD2	CASSLKGRWESSGETQYF	TGTGCCAGCAGCTTGAAAGGCAGGTGGGAGTCTAGCGGGGAGACCCAGTACTTC
TRBV7-2	TRBJ2-4	NA	TRBD2	CASSYIAGGGKNIQYF	TGTGCCAGCAGTTATATAGCGGGAGGGGGGAAAAACATTCAGTACTTC
TRBV19	TRBJ1-3	NA	TRBD1	CASRTTGGSGTIYF	TGTGCCAGTAGGACCACAGGGGGCTCGGGCACCATATATTTT
TRBV19	TRBJ2-7	NA	NA	CASSIVGGQGSYEQYF	TGTGCCAGTAGTATCGTGGGGGGGCAGGGATCCTACGAGCAGTACTTC
TRBV6-5	TRBJ1-2	NA	TRBD1	CASSSGGLGYTF	TGTGCCAGCAGTTCAGGGGGCTTGGGCTACACCTTC
TRBV19	TRBJ2-5	once	NA	CASSGSGQETQYF	TGTGCCAGTAGTGGTAGCGGCCAAGAGACCCAGTACTTC
TRBV7-7	TRBJ2-5	few	NA	CASSLSGEETQYF	TGTGCCAGCAGCTTATCAGGGGAAGAGACCCAGTACTTC
TRBV15	TRBJ1-1	NA	NA	CATSRDGQTNTEAFF	TGTGCCACCAGCAGAGATGGACAGACGAACACTGAAGCTTTCTTT
TRBV7-9	TRBJ1-5	NA	NA	CASSMRGDQPQHF	TGTGCCAGCAGCATGCGTGGTGATCAGCCCCAGCATTTT
TRBV11-3	TRBJ1-1	once	TRBD1	CASRPGQGMNTEAFF	TGTGCCAGCAGACCCGGACAGGGAATGAACACTGAAGCTTTCTTT
TRBV28	TRBJ1-5	NA	NA	CASSTRTYIILNSNQPQHF	TGTGCCAGCAGTACCCGGACATACATAATACTCAATAGCAATCAGCCCCAGCATTTT
TRBV11-2	TRBJ2-7	NA	TRBD2	CASSLEGRGSYEQYF	TGTGCCAGCAGCTTAGAAGGGAGGGGATCCTACGAGCAGTACTTC
TRBV7-3	TRBJ2-1	NA	TRBD2	CASSPSSGSYEQFF	TGTGCCAGCAGCCCCAGTAGCGGGAGCTATGAGCAGTTCTTC
TRBV5-1	TRBJ1-1	NA	NA	CASSLQSGYTEAFF	TGCGCCAGCAGCTTGCAGTCAGGGTACACTGAAGCTTTCTTT
TRBV19	TRBJ2-3	NA	TRBD2	CASSTESASGSWADTQYF	TGTGCCAGTAGTACAGAATCGGCTAGCGGGAGTTGGGCAGATACGCAGTATTTT
TRBV28	TRBJ2-7	once	TRBD2	CASSLGLAGVGTQYF	TGTGCCAGCAGTTTAGGGCTAGCGGGAGTGGGAACGCAGTACTTC
TRBV6-5	TRBJ2-7	NA	NA	CASNPSRSYEQYF	TGTGCCAGCAACCCTAGCCGTTCCTACGAGCAGTACTTC
TRBV25-1	TRBJ2-7	NA	TRBD2	CASSGGLAGGYEQYF	TGTGCCAGCAGTGGAGGACTAGCGGGAGGTTACGAGCAGTACTTC
TRBV10-3	TRBJ2-1	few	TRBD2	CATGGQGAGVSYNEQFF	TGTGCCACCGGAGGCCAAGGGGCGGGAGTCTCCTACAATGAGCAGTTCTTC
TRBV5-1	TRBJ2-7	NA	TRBD1	CASSRSGQGGSYEQYF	TGCGCCAGCAGCAGGAGCGGACAGGGGGGGTCCTACGAGCAGTACTTC
TRBV6-2/TRBV6-3	TRBJ1-6	NA	NA	CASSLEGVSPLHF	TGTGCCAGCAGTCTCGAGGGAGTATCACCCCTCCACTTT
TRBV28	TRBJ2-2	NA	TRBD1	CASRRQGETGELFF	TGTGCCAGCAGGCGGCAGGGGGAGACCGGGGAGCTGTTTTTT
TRBV28	TRBJ1-4	NA	TRBD1	CASSPGTGDEKLFF	TGTGCCAGCAGTCCCGGGACAGGGGATGAAAAACTGTTTTTT
TRBV28	TRBJ2-7	few	TRBD1	CASSAGTGYSYEQYF	TGTGCCAGCAGTGCCGGGACAGGGTACTCCTACGAGCAGTACTTC
TRBV2	TRBJ2-7	NA	TRBD1	CASGQGAYEQYF	TGTGCCAGCGGACAGGGGGCCTACGAGCAGTACTTC
TRBV7-3	TRBJ1-1	NA	NA	CASSSKSTGSPEAFF	TGTGCCAGCAGCTCTAAGAGTACAGGGTCGCCTGAAGCTTTCTTT
TRBV28	TRBJ1-3	NA	TRBD1	CASSSHPQGGGGNTIYF	TGTGCCAGCAGTTCGCACCCCCAGGGGGGTGGTGGAAACACCATATATTTT
TRBV29-1	TRBJ2-5	once	NA	CSVFRQETQYF	TGCAGCGTTTTTAGACAAGAGACCCAGTACTTC
TRBV30	TRBJ2-3	NA	TRBD2	CAWSAKPGLAGGSDTQYF	TGTGCCTGGAGTGCTAAACCGGGACTAGCGGGAGGGTCAGATACGCAGTATTTT
TRBV7-9	TRBJ2-3	NA	TRBD2	CASSDKPGGPTDTQYF	TGTGCCAGCAGCGACAAACCGGGAGGACCCACAGATACGCAGTATTTT
TRBV5-1	TRBJ2-3	once	NA	CASSLLGRATSTDTQYF	TGCGCCAGCAGCTTGCTCGGCAGGGCCACTAGCACAGATACGCAGTATTTT
TRBV19	TRBJ2-5	NA	TRBD1	CASSMGQQETQYF	TGTGCCAGTAGTATGGGACAGCAAGAGACCCAGTACTTC
TRBV4-1	TRBJ2-3	once	TRBD2	CASSQVHRAGEGSDTQYF	TGCGCCAGCAGCCAAGTTCATCGTGCGGGAGAAGGTTCAGATACGCAGTATTTT